This TCR beta chain was identified in a study of esophageal squamous cell carcinoma under preoperative chemotherapy. The CDR3 covers 19 residues. The trim removed 10 bases at V and 10 bases at J, leaving 25 bases unmatched. TCRdb called the PCR reads again in MiXCR, with one record for every CDR3 protein. This table holds over 13,000 distinct CDR3 sequences, more than 50% found once. Only a few counts were recorded for this clonotype. Time point specified: before preoperative PTX-NDP chemotherapy. Paclitaxel-nedaplatin chemotherapy was given to patients ahead of their surgery. This sample was taken from a patient given preoperative chemotherapy. The gene calls are TRBV23-1 and TRBJ2-1; 13 bases are a match to TRBD2. TRBV23-1 is sorted into the ORF group, with uncertain function. The sequence was collected from a human donor with esophageal squamous cell carcinoma. The donor label of this sample is uncertain. As DNA, the CDR3 is TGCGCCATGGGGGGGTATCGGTTTCCGGGACTAGCGGGACGGTTCGAGCAGTTCTTC. Its translation is CAMGGYRFPGLAGRFEQFF.